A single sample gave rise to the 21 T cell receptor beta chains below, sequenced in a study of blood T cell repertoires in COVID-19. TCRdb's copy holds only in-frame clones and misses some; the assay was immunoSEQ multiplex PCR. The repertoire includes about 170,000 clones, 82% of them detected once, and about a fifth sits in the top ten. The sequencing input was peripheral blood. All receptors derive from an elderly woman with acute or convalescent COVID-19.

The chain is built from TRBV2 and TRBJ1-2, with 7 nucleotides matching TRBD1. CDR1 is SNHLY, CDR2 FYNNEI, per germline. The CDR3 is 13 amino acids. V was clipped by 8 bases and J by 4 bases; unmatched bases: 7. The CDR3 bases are TGTGCCAGCCGGGACAGAGCGACCTATGGCTACACCTTC. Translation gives CASRDRATYGYTF.

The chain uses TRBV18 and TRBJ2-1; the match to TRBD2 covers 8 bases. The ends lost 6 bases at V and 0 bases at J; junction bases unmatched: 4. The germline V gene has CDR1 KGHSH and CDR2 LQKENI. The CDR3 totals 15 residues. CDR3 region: CASSGTRSSYNEQFF. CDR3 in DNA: TGTGCCAGCTCGGGGACTAGAAGCTCCTACAATGAGCAGTTCTTC.

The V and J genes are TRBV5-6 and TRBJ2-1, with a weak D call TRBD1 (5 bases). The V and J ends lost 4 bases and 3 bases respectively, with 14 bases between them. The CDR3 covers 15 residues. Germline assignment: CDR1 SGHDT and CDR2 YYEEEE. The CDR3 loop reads CASSVGAGDYNEQFF. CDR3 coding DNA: TGTGCCAGCAGCGTTGGGGCCGGCGACTACAATGAGCAGTTCTTC.

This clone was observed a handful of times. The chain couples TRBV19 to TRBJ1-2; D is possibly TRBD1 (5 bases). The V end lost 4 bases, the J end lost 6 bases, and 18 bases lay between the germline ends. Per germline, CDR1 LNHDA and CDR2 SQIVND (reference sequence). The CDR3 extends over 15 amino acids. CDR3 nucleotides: TGTGCCAGTAGTAGTGGGACGCCAGGAGGGAATGGCTACACCTTC. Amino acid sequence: CASSSGTPGGNGYTF.

The CDR3 DNA reads as TGTGCCAGCAGTTACAGGGGGGGACAGGGGTTCGGTGAGCAGTTCTTC. Protein sequence: CASSYRGGQGFGEQFF. J is TRBJ2-1 and V is TRBV6-5; 10 nucleotides match TRBD1. The CDR3 covers 16 residues. The junction had 10 bases not matched to a gene; V was cut back by 2 bases and J by 9 bases. Germline-derived CDR1 and CDR2 are MNHEY and SVGAGI.

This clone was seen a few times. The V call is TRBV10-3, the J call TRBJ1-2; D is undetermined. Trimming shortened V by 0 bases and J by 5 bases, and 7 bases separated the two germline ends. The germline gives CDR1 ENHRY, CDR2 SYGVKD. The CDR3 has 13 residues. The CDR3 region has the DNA TGTGCCATCAGTGAGTCCCGCAGTTATGGCTACACCTTC. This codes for CAISESRSYGYTF.

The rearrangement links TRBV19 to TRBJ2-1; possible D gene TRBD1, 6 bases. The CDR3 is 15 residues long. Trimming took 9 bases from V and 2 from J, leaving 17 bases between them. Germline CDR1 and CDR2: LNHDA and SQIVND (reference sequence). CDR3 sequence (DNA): TGTGCCAGCTCGACAGGCGTTCTTCCCTACAATGAGCAGTTCTTC. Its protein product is CASSTGVLPYNEQFF. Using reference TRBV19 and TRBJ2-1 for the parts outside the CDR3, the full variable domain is DGGITQSPKYLFRKEGQNVTLSCEQNLNHDAMYWYRQDPGQGLRLIYYSQIVNDFQKGDIAEGYSVSREKKESFPLTVTSAQKNPTAFYLCASSTGVLPYNEQFFGPGTRLTVL.

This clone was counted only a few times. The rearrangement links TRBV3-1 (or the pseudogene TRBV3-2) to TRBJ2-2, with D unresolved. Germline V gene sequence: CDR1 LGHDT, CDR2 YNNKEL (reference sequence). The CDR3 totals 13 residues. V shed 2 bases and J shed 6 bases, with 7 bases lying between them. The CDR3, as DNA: TGTGCCAGCAGCCAAATCGGTCCCGGGGAGCTGTTTTTT. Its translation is CASSQIGPGELFF.

The CDR3 nucleotides read TGCGCCAGCAGCTTGCTGCCGAACTACTCTGGAAACACCATATATTTT. As protein: CASSLLPNYSGNTIYF. The chain carries TRBV5-1 and TRBJ1-3; no firm D call. V was clipped by 1 base and J by 0 bases, with 11 bases between them. The CDR3 has 16 residues. Germline V CDR1 and CDR2: SGHRS, YFSETQ.

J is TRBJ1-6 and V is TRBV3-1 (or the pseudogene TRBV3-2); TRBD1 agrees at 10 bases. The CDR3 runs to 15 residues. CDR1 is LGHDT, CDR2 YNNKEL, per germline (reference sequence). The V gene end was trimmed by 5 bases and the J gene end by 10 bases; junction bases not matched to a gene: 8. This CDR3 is CASSSPDRGQSPLHF. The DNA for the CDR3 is TGTGCCAGCAGCTCTCCTGACAGGGGGCAATCACCCCTCCACTTT.

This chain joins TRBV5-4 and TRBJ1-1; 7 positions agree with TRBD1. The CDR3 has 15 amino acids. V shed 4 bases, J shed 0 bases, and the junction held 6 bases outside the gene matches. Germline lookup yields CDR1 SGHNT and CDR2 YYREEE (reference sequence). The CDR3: CASSDRDSLNTEAFF. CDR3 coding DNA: TGTGCCAGCAGCGACAGGGATTCCCTGAACACTGAAGCTTTCTTT.

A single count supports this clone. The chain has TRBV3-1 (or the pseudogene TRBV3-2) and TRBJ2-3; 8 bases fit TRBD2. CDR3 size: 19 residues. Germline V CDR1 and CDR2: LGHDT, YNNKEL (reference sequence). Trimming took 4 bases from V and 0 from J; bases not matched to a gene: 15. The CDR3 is CASSPSLSYSGASTDTQYF. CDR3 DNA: TGTGCCAGCAGCCCCTCCCTATCTTATAGCGGGGCTAGCACAGATACGCAGTATTTT.

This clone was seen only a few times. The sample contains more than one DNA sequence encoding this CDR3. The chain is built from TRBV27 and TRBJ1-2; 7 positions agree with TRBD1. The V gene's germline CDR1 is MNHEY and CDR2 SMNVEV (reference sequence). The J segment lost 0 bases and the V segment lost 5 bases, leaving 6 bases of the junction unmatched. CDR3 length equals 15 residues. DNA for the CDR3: TGTGCCAGCAGTCCGGGGACAGCCTCTAACTATGGCTACACCTTC. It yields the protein CASSPGTASNYGYTF.

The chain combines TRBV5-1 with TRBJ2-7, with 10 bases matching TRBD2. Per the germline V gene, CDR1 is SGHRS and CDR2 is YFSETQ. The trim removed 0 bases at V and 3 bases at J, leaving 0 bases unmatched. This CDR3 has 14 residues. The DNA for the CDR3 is TGCGCCAGCAGCTTGGGGACTAGCGGCTACGAGCAGTACTTC. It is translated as CASSLGTSGYEQYF.

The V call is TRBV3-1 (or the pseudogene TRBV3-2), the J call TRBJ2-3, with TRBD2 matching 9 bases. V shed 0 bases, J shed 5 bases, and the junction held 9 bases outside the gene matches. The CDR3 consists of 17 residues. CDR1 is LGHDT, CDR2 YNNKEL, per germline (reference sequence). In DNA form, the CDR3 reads TGTGCCAGCAGCCAAGATCCTCCAGCGGGAGGACGAGATACGCAGTATTTT. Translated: CASSQDPPAGGRDTQYF.

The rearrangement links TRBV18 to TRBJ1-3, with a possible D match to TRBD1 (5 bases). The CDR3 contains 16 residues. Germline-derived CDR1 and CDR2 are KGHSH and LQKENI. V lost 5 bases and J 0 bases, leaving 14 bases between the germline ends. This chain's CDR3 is CASSERQSFSGNTIYF. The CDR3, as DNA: TGTGCCAGCTCAGAAAGACAGTCTTTCTCTGGAAACACCATATATTTT.

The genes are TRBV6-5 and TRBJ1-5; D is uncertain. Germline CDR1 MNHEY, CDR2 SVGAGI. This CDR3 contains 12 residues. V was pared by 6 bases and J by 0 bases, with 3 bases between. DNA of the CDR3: TGTGCCAGCAGATATAGCAATCAGCCCCAGCATTTT. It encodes CASRYSNQPQHF.

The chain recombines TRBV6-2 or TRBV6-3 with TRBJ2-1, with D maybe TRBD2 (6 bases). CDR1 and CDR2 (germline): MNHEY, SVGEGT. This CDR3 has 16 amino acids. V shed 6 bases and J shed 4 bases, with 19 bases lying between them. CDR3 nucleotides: TGTGCCAGCAGCCGAGAGGGCGGGAAAGCTTACAATGAGCAGTTCTTC. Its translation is CASSREGGKAYNEQFF.

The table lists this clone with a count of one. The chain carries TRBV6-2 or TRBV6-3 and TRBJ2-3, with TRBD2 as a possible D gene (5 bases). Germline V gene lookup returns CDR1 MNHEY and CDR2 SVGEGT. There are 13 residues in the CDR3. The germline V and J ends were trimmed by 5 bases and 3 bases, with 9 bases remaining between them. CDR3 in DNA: TGTGCCAGCAGTCCGGGGTTTACAGATACGCAGTATTTT. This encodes CASSPGFTDTQYF.

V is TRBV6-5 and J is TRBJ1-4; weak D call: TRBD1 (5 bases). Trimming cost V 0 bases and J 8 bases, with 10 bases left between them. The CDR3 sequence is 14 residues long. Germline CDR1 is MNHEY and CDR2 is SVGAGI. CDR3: CASSYSDSWEKLFF. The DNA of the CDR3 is TGTGCCAGCAGTTACTCAGACAGTTGGGAAAAACTGTTTTTT.

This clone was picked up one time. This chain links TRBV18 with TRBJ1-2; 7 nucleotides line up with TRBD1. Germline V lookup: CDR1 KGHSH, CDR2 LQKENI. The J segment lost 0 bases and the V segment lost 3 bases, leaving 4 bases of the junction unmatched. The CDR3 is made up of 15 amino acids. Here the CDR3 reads CASSPGQATNYGYTF. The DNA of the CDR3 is TGTGCCAGCTCACCCGGACAGGCAACTAACTATGGCTACACCTTC.